This T cell receptor (beta chain) appears in the sequencing data of a study of cytomegalovirus exposure and HLA in healthy donors. Vbeta (60) and Jbeta (13) primers were used in the PCR. Using immunoSEQ multiplex PCR, the repertoire was profiled, and TCRdb retains in-frame clones only, with some absent. This repertoire shows about 130,000 clones, 76% found once; its top ten account for around 3.1%. V trimming: 6 bases; J trimming: 7 bases; junction bases outside the gene matches: 7. The CDR3 extends over 15 amino acids. CDR1 MNHEY and CDR2 SVGAGI come from the germline V gene. The V and J genes are TRBV6-5 and TRBJ2-1; 12 bases are a match to TRBD2. This TCR came from a man aged 35-49 years in good health and CMV-seronegative. The sequencing input was PBMCs. CDR3 region: CASSHLTSGGNEQFF. The CDR3, as DNA: TGTGCCAGCAGCCACCTCACTAGCGGGGGGAATGAGCAGTTCTTC.